This T cell receptor (beta chain) was found in a study of blood T cell repertoires in COVID-19. The overall study: Researchers got acute and convalescent COVID-19 samples from the United States, Italy and Spain. PBMCs, B-cell-depleted T cells, or T cells were the source of the cDNA or gDNA that made up the material.

Original processing methods: Estimation of nucleated cell counts relied on the amplification of reference gene primers. Method: immunoSEQ multiplex PCR; TCRdb's copy keeps in-frame clones and lacks some. The V and J calls and the clone size are those of that table, but D and trimming were determined from the DNA. The sample consists of around 78,000 clones, 85% to 90% of them appearing once. CDR3 length equals 17 residues. V lost 1 base to trimming and J lost 7 bases; unmatched junction nucleotides: 10. The V gene's germline CDR1 is LGHDT and CDR2 YNNKEL (reference sequence). J is TRBJ2-1 and V is TRBV3-1 (or the pseudogene TRBV3-2), with 10 bases fitting TRBD2. The clonotype comes from a man in his sixties or seventies with active or convalescent COVID-19. Sequenced input: peripheral blood. CDR3: CASSQGLSGRGLNEQFF. CDR3 in DNA: TGTGCCAGCAGCCAAGGACTCAGCGGGAGGGGTTTAAATGAGCAGTTCTTC.